The entry that follows covers one T cell receptor (beta chain) sequence. This clone has a handful of counts. What this receptor recognizes is not known. No quality values exist for individual bases; no much larger clone is one base distant. Using the deep immunoSEQ assay, multiplex PCR amplified TCR CDR3 regions from genomic DNA. Genomic DNA extracted from each cell subset was distributed evenly over all wells of several immunoSEQ 96-well plates, and each plate served as one replicate. For sorted subsets, around 200 ng genomic DNA, equal to some 30,000 T cell genomes, was loaded into each replicate PCR. Purified libraries were quantified with a Qubit 3.0 fluorometer, sized on a Bioanalyzer 2100, and re-quantified with the KAPA Library Quantification kit. Every immunoSEQ 96-well plate was sequenced on a dedicated single-read 150-cycle Illumina NextSeq 550 flow cell. From the authors' description of their analysis: Because only junctional sequences without quality scores were contained in the immunoSEQ output, filtering matching that applied to full-length reads could not be performed. Sequences were annotated with PyIR, a Python wrapper for IgBLAST v1.9, using IMGT germline references to assign V/J genes and CDR3. Any read was removed if the V/J assignment was weak (E-value above 1e-6), the CDR3 was missing, or the read contained stop codons, out-of-frame junctions, or ambiguous translated residues. A V3J clonotype was defined by an identical inferred V gene, J gene, and CDR3 amino acid sequence. To compute the percentage overlap between repertoires, the number of shared unique clonotypes was divided by the size of the smaller repertoire. Repertoire richness was assessed with RTK rarefaction, the Chao1 estimator, and Recon v2.1 estimates of unobserved clonotypes. OLGA was used to compute generation probabilities for all TCRbeta clonotypes that the gDNA method yielded from a handful of donors. What TCRdb holds here is the immuneACCESS table cut down to in-frame rearrangements. Part of the clones is not present; checked against another copy, under half of the missing clones reflect an unresolved V gene, and the others are unexplained. V and J calls and clone size are those listed in that table; D and trimming were worked out from the DNA. Recorded for this sample are 550,000 to 700,000 clones; around four fifths of them occurred a single time. The leading ten clones occupy 1.5% to 2% of the sample.

The donors were healthy, HIV-negative adults who had no recently reported acute infections or vaccinations. Every donor was a Caucasian adult residing in Nashville, Tennessee, USA. CD4+ T cells were enriched by magnetic negative selection; naive cells were then positively selected on CD45RA, and the negative fraction formed the memory subset. Blood was obtained by leukapheresis, after which PBMCs were separated by Ficoll-Histopaque density gradient centrifugation and cryopreserved in liquid nitrogen vapor phase. Purity and quantity of every magnetically sorted T cell population were checked by analytical flow cytometry. Genomic DNA was isolated from every sorted fraction and measured by UV absorbance on a Nanodrop 2000c. Here V drops 4 bases and J drops 6 bases, and the junction holds 24 bases not matched to any gene. The CDR3 contains 20 residues, cysteine and phenylalanine counted. The CDR3 DNA has 60 bases and is translated from base 1. CDR1 SGHRS and CDR2 YFSETQ are derived from the germline V gene.

This specimen comes from a study of shared clonotypes between healthy human individuals (TCRdb year 2020). Study-wide context: A few men and a couple of women, aged 18 to 49 years, made up the cohort. For each donor, CD4 naive and CD4 memory were each run on three plates, CD8 naive on two plates, and CD8 memory on one plate. To estimate repertoire size and how much clonotype sharing occurs between individuals, the study deeply sequenced the blood TCR repertoires of several healthy adults. To increase sequencing depth and limit assay-specific biases, different laboratories used diverse techniques to prepare libraries and sequence TCR repertoires. Each donor's leukapheresis produced roughly between roughly 0.9 and 8.9 billion PBMCs.

Results and caveats for the whole study, not just this receptor: Sharing across a handful of donors was observed for around 4.8% of naive CD4, 3% to 3.5% of naive CD8, roughly 2.4% of memory CD4, and roughly 0.43% of memory CD8 clonotypes. Based on pairwise subsampling, the degree of clonotype sharing among donors was expected to be affected by sequencing depth. Estimated clonotype richness was generally larger for naive than for memory subsets. The genetic and exposure-history diversity represented was limited by the small number of donors. Higher generation probabilities were observed for clonotypes shared by all four sorted-subset donors than for non-shared clonotypes. Incomplete sequencing was indicated by rarefaction of sorted-subset datasets, despite the large sequencing depth. Sampling was restricted to blood, and TCR repertoires in tissues likely differ from the TCR repertoires found in blood.

This TCR came from a woman in her twenties or thirties in good health. The rearrangement joined TRBV5-1 to TRBJ2-1, and TRBD2 aligns with 8 junction nucleotides. The source material was memory CD4+ T cells sorted from blood. In light of the paper, this sample's cell subset or site label describes: CD45RA-negative fraction. The sequenced DNA: TGCGCCAGCAGCCCCCGAGGCGGGTCTAGCGGGCCGGGGCTGGGCAATGAGCAGTTCTTC. Its amino acids are CASSPRGGSSGPGLGNEQFF.